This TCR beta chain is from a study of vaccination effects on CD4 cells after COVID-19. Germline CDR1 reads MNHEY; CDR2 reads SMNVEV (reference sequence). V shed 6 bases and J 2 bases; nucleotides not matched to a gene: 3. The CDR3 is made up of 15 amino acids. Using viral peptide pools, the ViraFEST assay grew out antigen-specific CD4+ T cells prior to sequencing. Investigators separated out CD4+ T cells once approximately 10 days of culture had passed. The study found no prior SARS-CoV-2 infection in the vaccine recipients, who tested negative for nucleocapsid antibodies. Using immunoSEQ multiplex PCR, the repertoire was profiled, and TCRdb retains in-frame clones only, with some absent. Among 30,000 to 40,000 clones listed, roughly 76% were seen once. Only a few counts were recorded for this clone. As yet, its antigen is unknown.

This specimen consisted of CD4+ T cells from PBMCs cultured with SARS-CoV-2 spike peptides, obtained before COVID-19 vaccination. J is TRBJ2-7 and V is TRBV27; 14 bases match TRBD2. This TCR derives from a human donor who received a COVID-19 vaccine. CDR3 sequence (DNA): TGTGCCAGCAGGACGGGACTAGCGGGGGCCTACGAGCAGTACTTC. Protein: CASRTGLAGAYEQYF.